What follows are 20 T cell receptor beta chains derived from one specimen sequenced in a study of circulating and synovial CD4+ cells in juvenile arthritis (dated by TCRdb to 2013 to 2016). The library came from the immunoSEQ multiplex PCR assay. As stored in TCRdb, this immuneACCESS dataset retains in-frame rearrangements with V and J assigned. A fraction of the clones does not appear; measured against another copy, unresolved V genes explain less than half of the discrepancy, and the remainder lacks a known reason. The sample table holds tens of thousands of clones, of which 80% to 95% were seen once. Together, the top ten hold around 2.8% of the sample. Sequencing was done on a sample of CD4+ T cells from blood. The source is a human donor with juvenile idiopathic arthritis.

The chain is built from TRBV29-1 and TRBJ1-2, with D tentatively TRBD1 (5 bases). CDR1 and CDR2 (germline): SQVTM, ANQGSEA. Trimming shortened V by 4 bases and J by 6 bases, and 12 bases separated the two germline ends. This CDR3 region has 12 residues. Written as DNA, the CDR3 is TGCAGCGTTGGATCAGGGCCGGATGGCTACACCTTC. As protein: CSVGSGPDGYTF.

This clone was recorded once. This chain connects TRBV4-1 to TRBJ2-7; tentatively, D is TRBD2 (5 bases). The CDR3 sequence is 17 residues long. Trimming took off 2 bases at V and 1 base at J, with 18 bases between the two ends. Germline CDR1 and CDR2: MGHRA and YSYEKL. The CDR3 sequence is CASSQKRGGLASYEQYF. The CDR3 coding sequence is TGCGCCAGCAGCCAAAAAAGAGGTGGGCTAGCTTCCTACGAGCAGTACTTC.

The chain links TRBV6-5 to TRBJ2-3; 8 bases match TRBD1. Per germline, CDR1 MNHEY and CDR2 SVGAGI. This CDR3 is 15 amino acids long. V lost 5 bases to trimming and J lost 8 bases; unmatched junction nucleotides: 12. The CDR3 bases are TGTGCCAGCAGTCCTCCAGGGGGGACAGGCCTTACGCAGTATTTT. It encodes CASSPPGGTGLTQYF.

The rearrangement uses TRBV7-2 and TRBJ2-7; D is perhaps TRBD1 (5 bases). From germline, CDR1 is SGHTA and CDR2 FQGNSA. V dropped 3 bases and J dropped 0 bases, with 9 bases sitting between them. This CDR3 comprises 14 residues. The CDR3 DNA reads TGTGCCAGCAGCTTGACAGACCTCTCCTACGAGCAGTACTTC. Protein: CASSLTDLSYEQYF.

The table lists this clone with a few counts. This chain uses TRBV11-2 with TRBJ2-7, with D hard to call. Trimming took off 2 bases at V and 7 bases at J, with 6 bases between the two ends. Germline-derived CDR1 and CDR2 are SGHAT and FQNNGV. The CDR3 loop spans 11 amino acids. CDR3 sequence reads: CASSLIREQYF. Written as DNA, the CDR3 is TGTGCCAGCAGCTTAATCAGAGAGCAGTACTTC.

The rearrangement joins TRBV19 to TRBJ1-1, with D possibly TRBD1 on 5 matching bases. Trimming cost V 7 bases and J 11 bases, with 20 bases left between them. The V gene's germline CDR1 is LNHDA and CDR2 SQIVND (reference sequence). This CDR3 is built from 13 residues. The CDR3: CASTMLGGSYAFF. CDR3 nucleotide sequence: TGTGCCAGTACCATGTTGGGGGGGAGCTATGCTTTCTTT.

The chain combines TRBV7-9 with TRBJ1-1, with D possibly TRBD1 on 6 matching bases. Trimming stripped 0 bases from V and 5 bases from J, with 13 bases between. Per the germline V gene, CDR1 is SEHNR and CDR2 is FQNEAQ (reference sequence). This CDR3 has 15 amino acids. The CDR3 loop is CASSLAQGRDTEAFF. DNA of the CDR3: TGTGCCAGCAGCTTAGCACAGGGAAGGGATACTGAAGCTTTCTTT.

This rearrangement joins TRBV6-1 to TRBJ2-4; 8 nucleotides align to TRBD1. V was clipped by 5 bases and J by 9 bases; unmatched bases: 6. Germline values: CDR1 MNHNS, CDR2 SASEGT. The CDR3 has 13 amino acids. CDR3 in amino acids: CASSSRTGIIQYF. CDR3 DNA sequence: TGTGCCAGCAGTTCGAGGACAGGGATCATTCAGTACTTC.

This chain connects TRBV7-9 to TRBJ2-7; 8 bases fit TRBD1. CDR1 is SEHNR, CDR2 FQNEAQ, per germline (reference sequence). This CDR3 region has 14 residues. Trimming removed 9 bases from V and 5 bases from J; junction bases left unmatched: 12. For the CDR3, the DNA is TGTGCCAGTACCCCGGGACAGGTGATAAACGAGCAGTACTTC. Protein product: CASTPGQVINEQYF.

V usage is TRBV2 and J usage is TRBJ2-2; D may be TRBD2 (6 bases). Germline V gene sequence: CDR1 SNHLY, CDR2 FYNNEI. This CDR3 spans 15 amino acids. V dropped 4 bases and J dropped 3 bases, with 12 bases sitting between them. CDR3 amino acids: CASSGRLAYTGELFF. In DNA, the CDR3 is TGTGCCAGCAGTGGGCGGCTAGCGTACACCGGGGAGCTGTTTTTT.

The J gene is TRBJ1-1, the V gene TRBV2; the match to TRBD1 covers 8 bases. The CDR3 has 14 amino acids. Trimming removed 7 bases from V and 5 bases from J; junction bases left unmatched: 9. Looked up from germline, CDR1 is SNHLY and CDR2 is FYNNEI. CDR3 loop: CASTLTGAGTEAFF. The CDR3 DNA follows: TGTGCCAGCACCCTGACAGGGGCGGGGACTGAAGCTTTCTTT.

The CDR3 loop reads CASSVGLAGGYEQYF. The CDR3 DNA follows: TGTGCCAGCTCAGTCGGACTAGCGGGAGGCTACGAGCAGTACTTC. The chain has TRBV18 and TRBJ2-7, with 14 positions matching TRBD2. Germline trimming cut 5 bases from V and 3 bases from J; bases unmatched to any gene: 3. The CDR3 totals 15 residues. Germline CDR1 reads KGHSH; CDR2 reads LQKENI. The variable domain in full, with the rest retrieved from reference TRBV18 and TRBJ2-7, is NAGVMQNPRHLVRRRGQEARLRCSPMKGHSHVYWYRQLPEEGLKFMVYLQKENIIDESGMPKERFSAEFPKEGPSILRIQQVVRGDSAAYFCASSVGLAGGYEQYFGPGTRLTVT.

In the case of this clone: The same CDR3 also results from other DNA sequences found in this sample. V usage is TRBV5-1 and J usage is TRBJ2-5, with no clear D. Germline CDR1 and CDR2: SGHRS and YFSETQ. The CDR3 is 12 amino acids. Trimming took off 1 base at V and 4 bases at J, with 5 bases between the two ends. In nucleotides, the CDR3 is TGCGCCAGCAGCTTGAGAGGAGAGACCCAGTACTTC. This encodes CASSLRGETQYF.

This rearrangement joins TRBV9 to TRBJ1-4; 9 bases map to TRBD1. This CDR3 has 21 residues. After removal of 0 bases from V and 3 bases from J, the junction contained 18 bases not matched to a gene. Germline CDR1 is SGDLS and CDR2 is YYNGEE. This CDR3 is CASSVVTGGQGDPWANEKLFF. The CDR3 DNA follows: TGTGCCAGCAGCGTAGTAACCGGGGGACAGGGCGACCCCTGGGCTAATGAAAAACTGTTTTTT.

The V and J genes are TRBV2 and TRBJ1-4, with D perhaps TRBD1 (5 bases). V lost 6 bases and J lost 7, with 12 bases in between. Germline V CDR1 and CDR2: SNHLY, FYNNEI. This CDR3 region has 13 residues. CDR3 loop: CASRGGEFEKLFF. The CDR3 DNA sequence: TGTGCCAGCAGGGGGGGGGAGTTTGAAAAACTGTTTTTT.

This chain connects TRBV5-1 to TRBJ2-5, with TRBD2 matching over 14 bases. Germline V gives CDR1 SGHRS, CDR2 YFSETQ. V trimming: 4 bases; J trimming: 5 bases; junction bases outside the gene matches: 7. The CDR3 consists of 16 residues. The CDR3: CASSIGLAGGWETQYF. The CDR3 nucleotides read TGCGCCAGCAGCATCGGACTAGCGGGAGGTTGGGAGACCCAGTACTTC.

This clone was counted once. The chain couples TRBV2 to TRBJ2-5; D may be TRBD2 (7 bases). From germline, CDR1 is SNHLY and CDR2 FYNNEI. The CDR3 extends over 19 amino acids. Trimming stripped 7 bases from V and 2 bases from J, with 29 bases between. This CDR3 reads CASIDYGGTNKTPQETQYF. In DNA form, the CDR3 reads TGTGCCAGCATCGATTACGGGGGGACAAACAAAACACCGCAAGAGACCCAGTACTTC.

The J gene is TRBJ2-7, the V gene TRBV30, with TRBD2 identical over 8 bases. Germline CDR1 is GTSNPN and CDR2 is SVGIG (reference sequence). Unmatched junction bases numbered 10, after V lost 3 bases and J lost 3 bases. This CDR3 region has 15 residues. CDR3 DNA: TGTGCCTGGAGGTACCCCGGGGCGGGAGGCTACGAGCAGTACTTC. Translation: CAWRYPGAGGYEQYF.

This clone showed up just once. The V call is TRBV5-5, the J call TRBJ1-3, with D possibly matching TRBD1 (5 bases). Germline-derived CDR1 and CDR2 are SGHKS and YYEKEE (reference sequence). Trimming left V 0 bases short and J 0 bases short, with 13 bases between. The CDR3 consists of 17 residues. This chain's CDR3 is CASSLEAGRSSGNTIYF. The CDR3 bases are TGTGCCAGCAGCTTGGAGGCAGGGCGCAGCTCTGGAAACACCATATATTTT.

The rearrangement joins TRBV19 to TRBJ2-1; 9 bases line up with TRBD1. V shed 5 bases and J 5 bases; nucleotides not matched to a gene: 7. CDR1 and CDR2 from the germline V gene are LNHDA and SQIVND (reference sequence). This CDR3 is 15 amino acids long. The CDR3 sequence: CASSSLGQGNNEQFF. The DNA for the CDR3 is TGTGCCAGTAGTTCCCTCGGACAGGGGAACAATGAGCAGTTCTTC.